Described below is a single T cell receptor (beta chain) sequence and its context. Its specificity is not known. These data originate in a study of T cell repertoires in ileal Crohn's disease. Study context: Under 40% were active smokers at surgery; median disease duration was around 7.9 years. From the surgical specimen's inflamed ileum, biopsies were taken as M0. Study-level findings and limits: Active smokers at surgery had more clonal expansions than non-smokers.

The method was immunoSEQ multiplex PCR; TCRdb's version includes in-frame clones alone and lacks a portion of them. The data contain roughly 13,000 clones, less than 80% of them singletons. The CDR3 extends over 15 amino acids. Unmatched junction bases numbered 10, after V lost 7 bases and J lost 2 bases. Looked up from germline, CDR1 is MNHEY and CDR2 is SVGAGI. Time point indicated: inflamed ileum from the surgical specimen. This chain connects TRBV6-5 to TRBJ1-2; 7 positions agree with TRBD1. The sequenced sample consisted of ileal tissue. The source of this sequence is an adult with Crohn's disease. The CDR3 loop is CASTHRGRNNYGYTF. The DNA for the CDR3 is TGTGCCAGCACCCACAGGGGTCGCAACAACTATGGCTACACCTTC.